These T cell receptor beta chains were read from a single sample in a study of blood T cell repertoires in COVID-19. Data came from immunoSEQ multiplex PCR; TCRdb stores just in-frame clones and leaves some out. The data show 170,000 or so clones, roughly 83% seen once. The specimen sequenced was peripheral blood. The receptors stem from a man between 18 and 29 years old with active or convalescent COVID-19. CDR3s include the opening cysteine and the closing phenylalanine or tryptophan. Each record gives: J gene, V gene, clone size, D gene, CDR3 protein. The D gene is left open where the match is weak. Clone size is shown for a subset of rows, as once, few, many or a class of expanded clone.

J: TRBJ1-3
V: TRBV6-5
size: .
D: TRBD1
CDR3: CASRTGGRNTIYF

J: TRBJ2-5
V: TRBV15
size: .
D: .
CDR3: CATSRDLGVEETQYF

J: TRBJ2-2
V: TRBV5-5
size: .
D: .
CDR3: CASSLLASGELFF

J: TRBJ1-4
V: TRBV11-2
size: .
D: .
CDR3: CASSLDGRGELFF

J: TRBJ2-1
V: TRBV3-1/TRBV3-2
size: .
D: TRBD2
CDR3: CASSHAQGLAGNEQFF

J: TRBJ2-1
V: TRBV9
size: .
D: TRBD2
CDR3: CASNTRGTSGGAGEQFF

J: TRBJ1-6
V: TRBV4-3
size: .
D: .
CDR3: CASSQAGNSPLHF

J: TRBJ1-2
V: TRBV19
size: .
D: TRBD1
CDR3: CASPRTGANYGYTF

J: TRBJ2-3
V: TRBV28
size: .
D: .
CDR3: CASSFPPGRSTDTQYF

J: TRBJ1-5
V: TRBV18
size: .
D: .
CDR3: CASSPPGHISNQPQHF

J: TRBJ2-7
V: TRBV5-8
size: .
D: .
CDR3: CASRSYRDSSYEQYF

J: TRBJ1-2
V: TRBV27
size: .
D: .
CDR3: CASRRPTDYGYTF

J: TRBJ1-6
V: TRBV15
size: once
D: .
CDR3: CATSTTPGHYNSPLHF

J: TRBJ2-1
V: TRBV19
size: .
D: TRBD2
CDR3: CASSIIGEGEQFF

J: TRBJ2-7
V: TRBV5-4
size: .
D: TRBD2
CDR3: CASGSGGSYEQYF

J: TRBJ1-2
V: TRBV6-4
size: .
D: TRBD1
CDR3: CASSDQGAPSYGYTF

J: TRBJ2-7
V: TRBV6-5
size: .
D: .
CDR3: CASTQIYEQYF

J: TRBJ2-1
V: TRBV4-2
size: few
D: TRBD1
CDR3: CASSSWTGDSYNEQFF

J: TRBJ1-4
V: TRBV29-1
size: few
D: TRBD1
CDR3: CSVEGQGGEKLFF

J: TRBJ2-7
V: TRBV7-7
size: .
D: TRBD2
CDR3: CASSLGAGGGYEQYF

J: TRBJ1-5
V: TRBV6-5
size: .
D: .
CDR3: CASSPGIFDNQPQHF

J: TRBJ1-1
V: TRBV3-1/TRBV3-2
size: .
D: .
CDR3: CASSPRSQTEAFF

J: TRBJ1-5
V: TRBV6-5
size: .
D: TRBD1
CDR3: CASSTSGTGIQPQHF

J: TRBJ1-4
V: TRBV7-9
size: .
D: .
CDR3: CASSPRGMQGNEKLFF